This T cell receptor beta chain was retrieved from a study of CD4+ T cells in melanoma. Study-level findings and limits: CD8+ T cell, macrophage and B cell function reportedly correlated with neoantigen-specific CD4+ T cells. Diverse differentiation states were reported for melanoma neoantigen-specific CD4+ T cells.

Looked up from germline, CDR1 is MNHNS and CDR2 is SASEGT. Between the trimmed V and J ends, which lost 1 base and 2 bases, there was a span of 2 bases. This CDR3 comprises 13 residues. Method: immunoSEQ multiplex PCR; TCRdb's copy keeps in-frame clones and lacks some. Here the sample spans 120,000 to 150,000 clones, around 90% being singletons. In the case of this clone: Its specificity is not known.

The chain combines TRBV6-1 with TRBJ2-2; unclear D gene. This TCR derives from a human donor with melanoma. This chain's CDR3 is CASSEGNTGELFF. CDR3 bases: TGTGCCAGCAGTGAAGGAAACACCGGGGAGCTGTTTTTT.